The clone carrying this T cell receptor (beta chain) has a handful of counts. The antigen remains undetermined. This sample was taken from a study of early T cells in non-severe SARS-CoV-2 infection. General observations from the study: Clonotype matching in VDJdb favored anti-spike CD8 responses and did not capture private and CD4 specificities.

Unique molecular identifiers tagged individual cDNA molecules. TCRdb used MiXCR to reprocess the 5' RACE reads, holding one entry per CDR3 protein. Among approximately 99,000 distinct CDR3 sequences listed, roughly an eighth were seen once. The TCR sequence derives from an adult who was a healthcare worker with PCR-confirmed SARS-CoV-2 infection or an uninfected control (not recorded which). The specimen sequenced was whole blood.

CDR3 DNA: TGTGCCAGCAGTTTGAGCCAGACTGAAGCTTTCTTT. It yields the protein CASSLSQTEAFF. The rearrangement uses TRBV12-3 or TRBV12-4 and TRBJ1-1; D not resolved. Trimming left V 3 bases short and J 5 bases short, with 7 bases between. The CDR3 has 12 amino acids.